Below are 20 T cell receptor beta chains sequenced from a single sample in a study of T cell repertoires in cytomegalovirus infection. Antigen specificity for these receptors is unknown. One entry per CDR3 protein, called by TCRdb with MiXCR from the reads. Of around 78,000 distinct CDR3 sequences listed, 20% to 30% are singletons. This sample comprised CD8+ T cells from cultured PBMCs, obtained from culture after CMV antigen stimulation. The origin of the receptors is a human donor in good health (CMV status not recorded). Some clones in this sample may be carry-over from other donors' samples.

The sample holds many counts of this clonotype. The chain combines TRBV7-8 with TRBJ2-1; TRBD2 aligns across 12 bases. Germline V gives CDR1 SGHVS, CDR2 FQNEAQ. There are 18 residues in the CDR3. V lost 4 bases to trimming and J lost 6 bases; unmatched junction nucleotides: 13. CDR3 amino acids: CASSSRLGLAGNGNEQFF. The CDR3 nucleotides are TGTGCCAGCAGCTCCCGACTGGGACTAGCGGGTAATGGCAATGAGCAGTTCTTC.

This clonotype was detected a few times. The V gene is TRBV6-2 or TRBV6-3, the J gene TRBJ1-2; D unresolved. V gave up 0 bases and J gave up 8 bases, with 13 bases separating them. In germline, CDR1 is MNHEY, CDR2 SVGEGT. The CDR3 length is 14 residues. The CDR3 nucleotides are TGTGCCAGCAGTTACTCGAAGAGTTCGGGGGGCTACACCTTC. Translating it yields CASSYSKSSGGYTF.

With respect to this clonotype: A much larger clone is a single base away; this may be a read error. Here the CDR3 reads CASSPRGTVTEDFF. The CDR3 coding sequence is TGTGCCAGCAGTCCCCGGGGGACAGTCACTGAAGATTTCTTT. The V gene is TRBV12-3 or TRBV12-4, the J gene TRBJ1-1, with 7 bases identical to TRBD1. The CDR3 has 14 amino acids.

This clonotype was seen at least ten times. The V gene is TRBV7-2, the J gene TRBJ2-7; 7 nucleotides align to TRBD2. CDR3 size: 17 residues. Trimming took 1 base from V and 5 from J; bases not matched to a gene: 14. CDR1 SGHTA and CDR2 FQGNSA come from the germline V gene. The CDR3 DNA is TGTGCCAGCAGCTTAGAGTTTCGGGCGGGAGCGACCCACGAGCAGTACTTC. Protein: CASSLEFRAGATHEQYF.

The V and J genes are TRBV11-3 and TRBJ2-4; the D is unclear. Germline V gene data show CDR1 as SGHNT and CDR2 as YENEEA. Deletions cut 0 bases from V and 6 bases from J, with 9 bases between. There are 14 residues in the CDR3. CDR3 DNA: TGTGCCAGCAGCTTAGATGCAGTCATAAACATTCAGTACTTC. Translating it yields CASSLDAVINIQYF.

J is TRBJ2-7 and V is TRBV6-5; tentative D call: TRBD2 (6 bases). Germline V lookup: CDR1 MNHEY, CDR2 SVGAGI. The V and J ends lost 6 bases and 2 bases respectively, with 17 bases between them. This CDR3 region has 15 residues. CDR3: CASSSDSSATYEQYF. The CDR3 DNA reads TGTGCCAGCAGCTCCGACTCTAGCGCCACCTACGAGCAGTACTTC.

The rearrangement joins TRBV2 to TRBJ1-1; D is ambiguous. This CDR3 is 15 amino acids long. CDR1 and CDR2 (germline): SNHLY, FYNNEI. V lost 4 bases to trimming and J lost 0 bases, with 12 bases between them. CDR3 residues: CASSALEAMNTEAFF. As DNA, the CDR3 is TGTGCCAGCAGTGCCCTGGAGGCCATGAACACTGAAGCTTTCTTT.

This clonotype was picked up a small number of times. The chain joins TRBV7-9 to TRBJ1-2; no clear D gene. V was shortened by 7 bases and J by 5 bases, with 17 bases between the two germline ends. CDR1 and CDR2 (germline): SEHNR, FQNEAQ (reference sequence). The CDR3 has 14 residues. CDR3 in amino acids: CASTAGRHGYGYTF. Written as DNA, the CDR3 is TGTGCCAGCACCGCGGGGAGGCATGGGTATGGCTACACCTTC.

The CDR3 spells CASSFATPRQETQYF. For the CDR3, the DNA is TGTGCCAGCAGTTTCGCGACGCCCCGGCAAGAGACCCAGTACTTC. The V call is TRBV12-3 or TRBV12-4, the J call TRBJ2-5; D gene uncertain. This CDR3 spans 15 amino acids. V was trimmed by 3 bases and J by 2 bases, leaving 13 bases between them.

The V gene is TRBV2, the J gene TRBJ1-6; D might be TRBD1 (5 bases). V was clipped by 10 bases and J by 7 bases, with 14 bases between them. Germline V gene lookup returns CDR1 SNHLY and CDR2 FYNNEI. The length of the CDR3 is 13 residues. The CDR3 loop reads CAISGTINSPLHF. As DNA, the CDR3 is TGTGCCATCTCCGGGACGATAAATTCACCCCTCCACTTT.

This clonotype has only one observation. This chain connects TRBV6-1 to TRBJ1-1, with D perhaps TRBD1 (5 bases). This CDR3 contains 14 residues. V was trimmed by 2 bases and J by 1 base, leaving 8 bases between them. CDR1 MNHNS and CDR2 SASEGT come from the germline V gene. CDR3 residues: CASSESTGNTEAFF. The CDR3 region has the DNA TGTGCCAGCAGTGAATCTACAGGGAACACTGAAGCTTTCTTT.

The rearrangement links TRBV11-3 to TRBJ2-7, with D tentatively TRBD1 or TRBD2 (5 bases each). Deletions cut 5 bases from V and 0 bases from J, with 11 bases between. The CDR3 runs 14 residues. CDR1 and CDR2 from the germline V gene are SGHNT and YENEEA. The CDR3 bases are TGTGCCAGCAGCACGGGACGGAGCTCCTACGAGCAGTACTTC. Its protein is CASSTGRSSYEQYF.

A few counts support this clonotype. This rearrangement joins TRBV12-3 or TRBV12-4 to TRBJ2-3; TRBD2 aligns across 10 bases. J was trimmed by 3 bases and V by 5 bases; bases with no gene match: 5. The CDR3 covers 15 residues. CDR3 amino acids: CASSLSGGTTDTQYF. In DNA, the CDR3 is TGTGCCAGCAGTCTTAGCGGGGGGACGACAGATACGCAGTATTTT.

The chain joins TRBV11-2 to TRBJ2-1, with 13 bases identical to TRBD2. V trimming: 4 bases; J trimming: 7 bases; junction bases outside the gene matches: 4. The germline V gene has CDR1 SGHAT and CDR2 FQNNGV. CDR3 length: 15 residues. The CDR3 reads CASSYTSGGANEQFF. CDR3 DNA: TGTGCCAGCAGCTACACTAGCGGGGGGGCGAATGAGCAGTTCTTC.

On this clonotype itself: A much larger clone lies one base from this, so it may be a read error. The chain has TRBV12-5 and TRBJ2-2; D not resolved. CDR1 LGHNT and CDR2 FRNRAP come from the germline V gene. With 8 bases removed from V and 1 base from J, the gap between germline ends came to 14 bases. The length of the CDR3 is 15 residues. CDR3 in amino acids: CASSYRAMNTGELFF. The CDR3 DNA follows: TGTGCTAGTAGTTACAGAGCCATGAACACCGGGGAGCTGTTTTTT.

This clonotype was picked up a small number of times. The V and J genes are TRBV5-6 and TRBJ2-7, with TRBD2 matching over 8 bases. The CDR3 runs to 14 residues. The junction had 8 bases not matched to a gene; V was cut back by 3 bases and J by 6 bases. The germline V gene has CDR1 SGHDT and CDR2 YYEEEE. The chain's CDR3 is CASSSERERGEQYF. The CDR3 coding sequence is TGTGCCAGCAGCTCCGAGCGGGAGAGAGGCGAGCAGTACTTC.

This clonotype was seen at least ten times. CDR3 DNA sequence: TGTGCCAGCAGTCTGACAGATAGCAATCAGCCCCAGCATTTT. Protein: CASSLTDSNQPQHF. The rearrangement uses TRBV12-3 or TRBV12-4 and TRBJ1-5; D perhaps matches TRBD1 (5 bases). The V end lost 5 bases, the J end lost 0 bases, and 8 bases lay between the germline ends. The CDR3 has 14 amino acids.

With respect to this clonotype: Given a much more abundant clone one base away, this may be a read error. V is TRBV6-2 or TRBV6-3 and J is TRBJ2-7; 7 bases agree with TRBD2. CDR3 length equals 15 residues. Trimming removed 6 bases from V and 1 base from J; junction bases left unmatched: 9. The V gene's germline CDR1 is MNHEY and CDR2 SVGEGT. CDR3 DNA: TGTGCCAGCAGCTTCCGACTAGCCACGTCCTACGAGCAGTACTTC. This gives the protein CASSFRLATSYEQYF.

The J gene is TRBJ2-5, the V gene TRBV5-1; D call uncertain. Germline loops: CDR1 SGHRS, CDR2 YFSETQ. V dropped 4 bases and J dropped 7 bases, with 14 bases sitting between them. CDR3 length: 13 residues. The CDR3 nucleotides read TGCGCCAGCAGCAGGGTTGGGGAAGGGACCCAGTACTTC. This gives the protein CASSRVGEGTQYF. Variable domain in full (rest from reference TRBV5-1 and TRBJ2-5): KAGVTQTPRYLIKTRGQQVTLSCSPISGHRSVSWYQQTPGQGLQFLFEYFSETQRNKGNFPGRFSGRQFSNSRSEMNVSTLELGDSALYLCASSRVGEGTQYFGPGTRLLVL.

This clonotype was detected many times. The chain links TRBV7-2 to TRBJ2-3; D not resolved. The germline CDR1 and CDR2 sequences are SGHTA and FQGNSA. The length of the CDR3 is 15 residues. V was trimmed by 1 base and J by 1 base, leaving 9 bases between them. The CDR3 DNA reads TGTGCCAGCAGCTTAGAAGGTGATGGCACAGATACGCAGTATTTT. Its translation is CASSLEGDGTDTQYF.